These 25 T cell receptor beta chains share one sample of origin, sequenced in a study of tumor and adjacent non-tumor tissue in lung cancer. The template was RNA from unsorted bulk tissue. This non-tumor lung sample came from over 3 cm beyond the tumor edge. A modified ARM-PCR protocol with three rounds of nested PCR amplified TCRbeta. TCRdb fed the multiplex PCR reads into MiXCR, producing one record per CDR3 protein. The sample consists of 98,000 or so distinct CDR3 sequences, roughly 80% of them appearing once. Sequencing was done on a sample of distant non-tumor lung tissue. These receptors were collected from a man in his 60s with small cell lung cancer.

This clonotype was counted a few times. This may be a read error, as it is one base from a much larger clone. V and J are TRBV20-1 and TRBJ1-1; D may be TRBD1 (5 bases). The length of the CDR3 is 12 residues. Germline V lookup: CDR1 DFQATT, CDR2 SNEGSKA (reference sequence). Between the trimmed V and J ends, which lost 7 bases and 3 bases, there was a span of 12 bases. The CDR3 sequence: CSVRGRDTEAFF. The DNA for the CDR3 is TGCAGTGTTAGGGGCAGGGACACTGAAGCTTTCTTT.

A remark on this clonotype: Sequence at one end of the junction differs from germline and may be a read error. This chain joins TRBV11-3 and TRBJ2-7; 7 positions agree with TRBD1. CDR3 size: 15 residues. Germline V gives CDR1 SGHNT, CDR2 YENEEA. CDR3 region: CASSYGDRESYEHYF. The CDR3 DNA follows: TGTGCCAGCAGCTACGGAGACAGGGAATCCTACGAGCACTACTTC.

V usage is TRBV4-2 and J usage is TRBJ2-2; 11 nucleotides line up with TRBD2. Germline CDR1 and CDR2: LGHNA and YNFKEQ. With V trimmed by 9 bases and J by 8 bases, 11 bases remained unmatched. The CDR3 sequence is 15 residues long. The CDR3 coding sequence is TGTGCCAGTAAACTAGCGGGAGATGTTGGTGGGGAGCTGTTTTTT. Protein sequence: CASKLAGDVGGELFF.

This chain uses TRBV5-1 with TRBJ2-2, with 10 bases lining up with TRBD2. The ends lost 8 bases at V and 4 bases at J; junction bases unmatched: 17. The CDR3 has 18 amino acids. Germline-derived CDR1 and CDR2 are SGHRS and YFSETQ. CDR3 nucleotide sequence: TGCGCCAGGAGCGGGTACTCCAGGACTAGCGGATCCACCGGGGAGCTGTTTTTT. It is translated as CARSGYSRTSGSTGELFF. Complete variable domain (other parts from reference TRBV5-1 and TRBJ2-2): KAGVTQTPRYLIKTRGQQVTLSCSPISGHRSVSWYQQTPGQGLQFLFEYFSETQRNKGNFPGRFSGRQFSNSRSEMNVSTLELGDSALYLCARSGYSRTSGSTGELFFGEGSRLTVL.

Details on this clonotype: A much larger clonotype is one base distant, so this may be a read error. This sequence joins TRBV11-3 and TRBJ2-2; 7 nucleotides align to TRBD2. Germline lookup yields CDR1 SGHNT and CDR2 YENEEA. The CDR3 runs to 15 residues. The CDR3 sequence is CASSPGLGNTRELFF. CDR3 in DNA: TGTGCCAGCAGCCCTGGACTAGGGAACACCCGGGAGCTGTTTTTT.

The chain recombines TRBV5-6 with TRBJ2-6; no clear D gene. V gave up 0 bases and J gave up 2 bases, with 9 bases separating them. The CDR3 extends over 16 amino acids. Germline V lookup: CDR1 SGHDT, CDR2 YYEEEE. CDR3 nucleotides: TGTGCCAGCAGCTTGGTTAGATGGACTGGGGCCAACGTCCTGACTTTC. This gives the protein CASSLVRWTGANVLTF.

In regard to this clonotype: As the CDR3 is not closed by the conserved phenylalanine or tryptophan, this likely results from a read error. CDR3 coding DNA: TGTGCCAGCAGCTTAGATGAATTACACGAGCAGTTCTCT. Residues: CASSLDELHEQFS. The chain links TRBV11-2 to TRBJ2-1; D remains ambiguous. This CDR3 has 13 amino acids. Germline V lookup: CDR1 SGHAT, CDR2 FQNNGV. V shed 0 bases and J shed 10 bases, with 10 bases lying between them.

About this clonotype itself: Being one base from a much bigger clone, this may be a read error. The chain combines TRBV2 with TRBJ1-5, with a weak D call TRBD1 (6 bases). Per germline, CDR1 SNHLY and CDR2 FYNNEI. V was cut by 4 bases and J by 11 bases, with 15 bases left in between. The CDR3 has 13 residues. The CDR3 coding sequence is TGTGCCAGCAGTGTTACAGGGATGCAGGCCCAGCATTTT. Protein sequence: CASSVTGMQAQHF.

The CDR3 coding sequence is TGTGCCAGCAACCTAGGACCAAAGGCCTACAATGAGCGATTCTTC. It yields the protein CASNLGPKAYNERFF. The gene calls are TRBV11-2 and TRBJ2-1; D gene ambiguous. The CDR3 is 15 residues long. Trimming removed 7 bases at V and 16 bases at J, with 29 bases between. CDR1 is SGHAT and CDR2 is FQNNGV in the germline V gene.

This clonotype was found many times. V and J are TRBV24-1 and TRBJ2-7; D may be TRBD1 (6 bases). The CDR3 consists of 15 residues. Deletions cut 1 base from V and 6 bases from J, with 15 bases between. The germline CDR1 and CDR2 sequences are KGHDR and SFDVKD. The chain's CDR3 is CATSDLTEGGSEQYF. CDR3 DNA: TGTGCCACCAGTGATTTAACTGAAGGGGGTAGCGAGCAGTACTTC.

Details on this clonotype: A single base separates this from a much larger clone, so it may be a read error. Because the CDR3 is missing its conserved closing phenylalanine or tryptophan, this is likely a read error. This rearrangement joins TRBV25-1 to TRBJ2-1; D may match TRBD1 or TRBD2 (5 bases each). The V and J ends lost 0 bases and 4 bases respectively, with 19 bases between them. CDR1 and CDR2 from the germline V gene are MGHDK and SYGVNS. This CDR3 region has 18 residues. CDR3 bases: TGTGCCAGCAGTGAATATAGCGCCACTACGAAGGGGTACAATGAGCAGTTCTAC. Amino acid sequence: CASSEYSATTKGYNEQFY.

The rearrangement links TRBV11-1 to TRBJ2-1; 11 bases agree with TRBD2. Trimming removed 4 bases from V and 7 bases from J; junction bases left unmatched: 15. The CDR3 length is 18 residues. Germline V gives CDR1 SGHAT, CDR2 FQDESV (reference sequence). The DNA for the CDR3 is TGTGCCAGCAGCTCAGATTCAAGCACTAGCGGGAGTGGTAATGAGCAGTTCTTC. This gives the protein CASSSDSSTSGSGNEQFF.

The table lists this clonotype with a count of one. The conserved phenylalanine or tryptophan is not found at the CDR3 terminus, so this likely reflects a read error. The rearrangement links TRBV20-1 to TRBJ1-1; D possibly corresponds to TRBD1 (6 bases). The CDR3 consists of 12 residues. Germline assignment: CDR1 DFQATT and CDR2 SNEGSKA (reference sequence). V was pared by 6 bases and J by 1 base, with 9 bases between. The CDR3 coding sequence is TGCAGTGCCGGGGGACAGAACACTGAAGCTTTCTCT. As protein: CSAGGQNTEAFS.

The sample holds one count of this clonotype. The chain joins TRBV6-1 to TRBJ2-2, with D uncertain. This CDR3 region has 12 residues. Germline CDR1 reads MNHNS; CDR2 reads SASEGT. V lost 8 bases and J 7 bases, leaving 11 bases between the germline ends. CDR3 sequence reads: CASVTYIGELFF. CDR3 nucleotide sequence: TGTGCCAGCGTGACATACATCGGGGAGCTGTTTTTT.

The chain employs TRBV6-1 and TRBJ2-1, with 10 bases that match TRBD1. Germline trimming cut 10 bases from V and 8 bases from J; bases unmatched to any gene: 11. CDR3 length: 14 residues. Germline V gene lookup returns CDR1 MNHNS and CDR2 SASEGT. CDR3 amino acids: CANKRQGAHHEQFF. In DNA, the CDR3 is TGTGCCAACAAGCGACAGGGGGCTCATCATGAGCAGTTCTTC.

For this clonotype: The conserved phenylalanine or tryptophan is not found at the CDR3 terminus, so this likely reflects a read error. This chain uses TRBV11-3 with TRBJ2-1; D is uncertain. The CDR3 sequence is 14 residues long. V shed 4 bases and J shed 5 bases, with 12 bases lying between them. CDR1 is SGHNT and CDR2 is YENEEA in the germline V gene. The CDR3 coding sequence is TGTGCCAGCAGCTCCCGCTGGATAGACAATGAGCAGTTCGTC. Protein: CASSSRWIDNEQFV.

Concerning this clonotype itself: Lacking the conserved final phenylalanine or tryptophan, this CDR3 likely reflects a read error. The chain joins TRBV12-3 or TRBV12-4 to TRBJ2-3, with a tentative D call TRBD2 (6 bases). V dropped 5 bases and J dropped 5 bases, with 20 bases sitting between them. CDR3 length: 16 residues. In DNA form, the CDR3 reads TGTGCCAGCAGTCTCCCCCAAGGGACTGGTGGAGATACGCAGTATCTT. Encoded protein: CASSLPQGTGGDTQYL.

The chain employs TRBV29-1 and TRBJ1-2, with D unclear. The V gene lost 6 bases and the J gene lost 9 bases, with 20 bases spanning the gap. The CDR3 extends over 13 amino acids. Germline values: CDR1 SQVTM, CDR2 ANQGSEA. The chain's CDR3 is CSVFAVVIDSYTF. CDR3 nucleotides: TGCAGCGTATTTGCGGTGGTTATCGATAGCTACACCTTC.

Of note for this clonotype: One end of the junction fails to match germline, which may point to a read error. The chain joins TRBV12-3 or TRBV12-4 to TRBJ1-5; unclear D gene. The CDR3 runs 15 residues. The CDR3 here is CANTKAGSGNQPQNF. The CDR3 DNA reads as TGTGCCAACACCAAAGCGGGGAGTGGCAATCAGCCCCAGAATTTT.

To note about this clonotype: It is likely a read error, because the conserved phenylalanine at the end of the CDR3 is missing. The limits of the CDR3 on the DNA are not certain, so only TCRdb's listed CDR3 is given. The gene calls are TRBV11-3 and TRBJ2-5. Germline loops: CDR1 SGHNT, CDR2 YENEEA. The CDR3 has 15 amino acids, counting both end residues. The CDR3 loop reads CARSSASNRFGTKYL.

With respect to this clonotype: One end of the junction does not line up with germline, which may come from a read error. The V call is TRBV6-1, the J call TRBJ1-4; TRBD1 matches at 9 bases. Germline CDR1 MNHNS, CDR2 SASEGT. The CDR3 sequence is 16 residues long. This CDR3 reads CVSRNTGGATNEKLFF. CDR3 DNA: TGTGTCAGCAGAAACACAGGGGGCGCAACTAATGAAAAATTGTTTTTT.

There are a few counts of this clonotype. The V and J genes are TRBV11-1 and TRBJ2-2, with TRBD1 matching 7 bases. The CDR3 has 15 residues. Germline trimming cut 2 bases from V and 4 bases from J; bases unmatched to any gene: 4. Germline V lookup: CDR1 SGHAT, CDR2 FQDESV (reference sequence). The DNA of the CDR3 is TGTGCCAGCAGCTTAAAACGACAGGGCACCGGGGAGCTGTTTTTT. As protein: CASSLKRQGTGELFF.

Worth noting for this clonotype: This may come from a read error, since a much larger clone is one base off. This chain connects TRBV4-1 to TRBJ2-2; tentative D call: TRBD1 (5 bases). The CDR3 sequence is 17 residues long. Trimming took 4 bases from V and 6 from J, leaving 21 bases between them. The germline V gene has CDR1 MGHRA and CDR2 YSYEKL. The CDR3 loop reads CASSPRSRVKVPGELFF. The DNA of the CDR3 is TGCGCCAGCAGCCCCAGGTCCAGGGTTAAAGTTCCCGGGGAGCTGTTTTTT.

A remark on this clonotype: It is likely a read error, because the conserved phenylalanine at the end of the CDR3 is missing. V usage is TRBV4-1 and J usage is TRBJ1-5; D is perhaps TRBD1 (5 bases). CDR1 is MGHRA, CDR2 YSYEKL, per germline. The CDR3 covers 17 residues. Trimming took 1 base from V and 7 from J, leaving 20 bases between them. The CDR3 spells CASSQARLDKSGQPQHL. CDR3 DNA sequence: TGCGCCAGCAGCCAAGCCCGTTTGGACAAGTCAGGGCAGCCCCAGCATTTA.

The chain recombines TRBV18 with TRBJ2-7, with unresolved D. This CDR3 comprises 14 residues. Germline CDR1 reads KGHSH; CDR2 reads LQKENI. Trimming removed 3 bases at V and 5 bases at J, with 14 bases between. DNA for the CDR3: TGTGCCAGCTCACCGATTAGCACCACTCACGAGCAGTACTTC. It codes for CASSPISTTHEQYF.